This T cell receptor beta chain was recovered during a study of T cell changes during pregnancy in multiple sclerosis. Libraries were prepared by immunoSEQ multiplex PCR; TCRdb keeps only in-frame clonotypes and omits some of them. The sample contains about 46,000 clones, about 93% of which appear only once. CDR1 is SGHRS, CDR2 YFSETQ, per germline. This CDR3 has 12 amino acids. V lost 1 base to trimming and J lost 7 bases, with 8 bases between them. This chain connects TRBV5-1 to TRBJ1-1, with a weak D call TRBD1 (6 bases). This receptor was identified in a female donor with multiple sclerosis, enrolled in a pregnancy study. The sequenced sample was CD8+ T cells from peripheral blood mononuclear cells, obtained after pregnancy. The CDR3 reads CASSLRGSEAFF. The CDR3 nucleotides are TGCGCCAGCAGCTTGAGGGGGAGTGAAGCTTTCTTT. The full variable domain, with the rest looked up from reference TRBV5-1 and TRBJ1-1, is KAGVTQTPRYLIKTRGQQVTLSCSPISGHRSVSWYQQTPGQGLQFLFEYFSETQRNKGNFPGRFSGRQFSNSRSEMNVSTLELGDSALYLCASSLRGSEAFFGQGTRLTVV.